Below, 7 T cell receptor beta chains from the same sample are listed, as sequenced in a study of OX40 agonist ivuxolimab in advanced cancers. Data came from immunoSEQ multiplex PCR; TCRdb stores just in-frame clones and leaves some out. The sample lists some 75,000 clones; 70% to 90% were seen once. The source was CD4+ or CD8+ T cells sorted from blood, collected in a trial of the OX40 agonist ivuxolimab. The receptors stem from an adult with an advanced solid tumor such as melanoma, head and neck, liver or kidney cancer.

The genes are TRBV5-1 and TRBJ2-7, with D hard to call. This CDR3 contains 13 residues. Trimming took off 1 base at V and 2 bases at J, with 7 bases between the two ends. Germline V CDR1 and CDR2: SGHRS, YFSETQ. The chain's CDR3 is CASSLQSTYEQYF. The CDR3 DNA sequence: TGCGCCAGCAGCTTGCAGAGTACCTACGAGCAGTACTTC.

The chain carries TRBV7-3 and TRBJ1-2; 10 nucleotides align to TRBD1. V shed 4 bases, J shed 5 bases, and the junction held 1 base outside the gene matches. Germline lookup yields CDR1 SGHTA and CDR2 FQGTGA. The CDR3 is made up of 13 amino acids. The CDR3 bases are TGTGCCAGCAGCTCGGGACAGGGGTATGGCTACACCTTC. Protein product: CASSSGQGYGYTF.

This chain uses TRBV5-8 with TRBJ1-3; perhaps TRBD1 as D (6 bases). Germline CDR1 reads SGHTS; CDR2 reads YDEGEE. V shed 1 base and J shed 4 bases, with 15 bases lying between them. The CDR3 length is 16 residues. DNA for the CDR3: TGTGCCAGCAGCTTGTATGGACAGATGGTAGGAAACACCATATATTTT. Its translation: CASSLYGQMVGNTIYF.

This chain joins TRBV14 and TRBJ1-2; D not certain. CDR3 length equals 14 residues. In germline, CDR1 is SGHDN, CDR2 FVKESK. V was shortened by 5 bases and J by 2 bases, with 12 bases between the two germline ends. The CDR3 DNA is TGTGCCAGCAGCGACGACGGGCCCAACTATGGCTACACCTTC. It yields the protein CASSDDGPNYGYTF.

This chain joins TRBV9 and TRBJ1-1, with D uncertain. The CDR3 length is 14 residues. Germline CDR1 and CDR2: SGDLS and YYNGEE. V shed 7 bases and J shed 0 bases, with 13 bases lying between them. CDR3 in amino acids: CASGDQILNTEAFF. The CDR3 coding sequence is TGTGCCAGCGGAGACCAGATCCTGAACACTGAAGCTTTCTTT.

The V gene is TRBV14, the J gene TRBJ2-5; TRBD1 or TRBD2 may be the D gene (5 bases each). There are 15 residues in the CDR3. From germline, CDR1 is SGHDN and CDR2 FVKESK. Between the trimmed V and J ends, which lost 4 bases and 1 base, there was a span of 13 bases. The CDR3 nucleotides are TGTGCCAGCAGCCCGCCGGGACGCCTCCAAGAGACCCAGTACTTC. Protein: CASSPPGRLQETQYF.

V and J are TRBV5-1 and TRBJ1-1; possibly TRBD1 for D (6 bases). Looked up from germline, CDR1 is SGHRS and CDR2 is YFSETQ. V shed 4 bases and J shed 4 bases, with 17 bases lying between them. The CDR3 covers 15 residues. The CDR3 loop is CASSRGGQIGTEAFF. Written as DNA, the CDR3 is TGCGCCAGCAGCAGAGGAGGACAGATAGGCACTGAAGCTTTCTTT.